The 3 T cell receptor beta chains reported below all come from one sample, sequenced in a study of blood T cell repertoires in COVID-19. The repertoire was sequenced with immunoSEQ multiplex PCR; TCRdb's copy has only in-frame clones and lacks some. Of 75,000 to 80,000 clones detected, around 90% appear once; the ten largest clones hold around a tenth. The sequenced material came from peripheral blood. The receptors were sampled from a human donor in a cohort sampled during active COVID-19.

The chain uses TRBV4-2 and TRBJ2-1; D unclear. Germline-derived CDR1 and CDR2 are LGHNA and YNFKEQ. Between the trimmed V and J ends, which lost 0 bases and 2 bases, there was a span of 11 bases. The CDR3 consists of 16 residues. This chain's CDR3 is CASSQDGALTYNEQFF. For the CDR3, the DNA is TGTGCCAGCAGCCAAGACGGAGCGCTTACCTACAATGAGCAGTTCTTC.

The V call is TRBV4-2, the J call TRBJ2-3; 9 bases are a match to TRBD1. Germline values: CDR1 LGHNA, CDR2 YNFKEQ. CDR3 size: 17 residues. Losses at the gene ends were 2 bases for V and 2 bases for J; bases not matched to a gene: 8. As DNA, the CDR3 is TGTGCCAGCAGCCAAAATACCGGGACAGGGCCCACAGATACGCAGTATTTT. Residues: CASSQNTGTGPTDTQYF.

The V call is TRBV5-1, the J call TRBJ1-2; TRBD1 matches 8 bases. V shed 4 bases, J shed 8 bases, and the junction held 10 bases outside the gene matches. Per the germline V gene, CDR1 is SGHRS and CDR2 is YFSETQ. This CDR3 has 14 residues. This CDR3 reads CASSPGQDLGGYTF. The CDR3 bases are TGCGCCAGCAGCCCGGGACAGGACCTTGGAGGCTACACCTTC.